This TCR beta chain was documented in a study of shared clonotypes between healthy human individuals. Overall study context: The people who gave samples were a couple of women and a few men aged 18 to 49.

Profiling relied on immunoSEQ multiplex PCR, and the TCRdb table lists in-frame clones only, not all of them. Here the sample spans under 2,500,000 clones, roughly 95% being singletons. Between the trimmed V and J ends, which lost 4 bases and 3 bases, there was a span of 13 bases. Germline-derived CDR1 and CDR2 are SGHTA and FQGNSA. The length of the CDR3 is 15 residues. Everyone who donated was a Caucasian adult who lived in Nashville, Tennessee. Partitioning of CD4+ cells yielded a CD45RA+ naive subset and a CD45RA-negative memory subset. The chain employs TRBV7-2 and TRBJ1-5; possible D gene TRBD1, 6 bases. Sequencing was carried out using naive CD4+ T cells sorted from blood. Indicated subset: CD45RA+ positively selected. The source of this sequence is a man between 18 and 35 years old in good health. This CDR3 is CASSSGQIDNQPQHF. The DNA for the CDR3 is TGTGCCAGCAGCTCCGGACAGATCGACAATCAGCCCCAGCATTTT.